This T cell receptor (beta chain) was captured in a study of blood T cell repertoires in COVID-19. In the study's own analysis: Researchers report that nucleated cell counts were estimated from reference gene primer amplification. Profiled with immunoSEQ multiplex PCR; TCRdb holds only in-frame clones, not every one. V, J and clone size derive from that table, while D and trimming were established from the DNA sequence. The sample carries 220,000 or so clones, roughly 85% recorded once. Germline V gene sequence: CDR1 SNHLY, CDR2 FYNNEI. The ends were cut back, 6 bases at V and 5 bases at J, with 19 bases in the middle. This CDR3 has 16 amino acids.

The sequencing sample was made of peripheral blood. This TCR derives from a woman older than 75 with acute or convalescent COVID-19. The rearrangement uses TRBV2 and TRBJ2-2; D is undetermined. This CDR3 reads CASRSSNVPRTGELFF. The CDR3 region has the DNA TGTGCCAGCAGATCCTCCAACGTCCCGAGAACCGGGGAGCTGTTTTTT.